This TCR beta chain stems from a study of vaccination effects on CD4 cells after COVID-19. V dropped 6 bases and J dropped 2; count of bases not matched to a gene: 8. Looked up from germline, CDR1 is SNHLY and CDR2 is FYNNEI. The CDR3 sequence is 16 residues long. Of note for this clone: Its antigen is not identified.

ViraFEST assay sequencing came after antigen-specific CD4+ T cells were expanded with viral peptide pools. When around ten days of culture had elapsed, CD4+ T cells were isolated. Assay: immunoSEQ multiplex PCR; the TCRdb copy retains only in-frame clones and omits some. The sample lists approximately 11,000 clones, roughly 70% seen once, with roughly 24% in the top ten. The sequencing used CD4+ T cells from PBMCs cultured with HCoV-229E spike peptides, collected before COVID-19 vaccination. The chain is built from TRBV2 and TRBJ1-2, with 11 bases lining up with TRBD1. This sequence was found in a human donor who received a COVID-19 vaccine. The DNA of the CDR3 is TGTGCCAGCAGGGACGGGACAGGGGGAGTCAACTATGGCTACACCTTC. Protein product: CASRDGTGGVNYGYTF. Using reference TRBV2 and TRBJ1-2 for the parts outside the CDR3, the full variable domain is EPEVTQTPSHQVTQMGQEVILRCVPISNHLYFYWYRQILGQKVEFLVSFYNNEISEKSEIFDDQFSVERPDGSNFTLKIRSTKLEDSAMYFCASRDGTGGVNYGYTFGSGTRLTVV.